The rows below give T cell receptor beta chains drawn from one sample of a study of CD8+ T cells in alopecia areata. Measured with immunoSEQ multiplex PCR; TCRdb has only the in-frame clones, and not every one. The table has hundreds of thousands of clones, 57% seen once. The material sequenced was CD4+ T cells sorted from blood, taken at week 0. The source is a human donor with alopecia areata. The CDR3 runs from the conserved cysteine through the conserved F or W. The D gene is left open where the match is weak. Not all rows give a size; the values are once, few, many and, for expanded clones, a class.

V gene,D gene,clone size,J gene,CDR3 protein,CDR3 DNA
TRBV9,.,.,TRBJ1-1,CASSGAMRTPLEF,TGTGCCAGCAGCGGCGCGATGAGGACCCCTCTGGAGTTT
TRBV5-1,.,once,TRBJ1-1,CASSLVTGNTEAFF,TGCGCCAGCAGCTTGGTAACGGGGAACACTGAAGCTTTCTTT
TRBV7-9,TRBD1,.,TRBJ1-1,CASSHRGGNTEAFF,TGTGCCAGCAGCCACAGGGGTGGCAACACTGAAGCTTTCTTT
TRBV5-6,.,.,TRBJ1-4,CASSLRVDEKLFF,TGTGCCAGCAGCTTGAGGGTGGACGAAAAACTGTTTTTT
TRBV19,TRBD2,.,TRBJ2-7,CASKVTSGNYEQYF,TGTGCCAGTAAGGTTACTAGCGGGAACTACGAGCAGTACTTC
TRBV5-6,TRBD1,.,TRBJ2-7,CASSLGGQGLYEQYF,TGTGCCAGCAGCTTGGGGGGACAGGGGCTCTACGAGCAGTACTTC
TRBV30,.,few,TRBJ2-7,CAWSVGGEQYF,TGTGCCTGGAGTGTAGGGGGCGAGCAGTACTTC
TRBV11-2,.,few,TRBJ1-3,CASSLPAWGTGNTIYF,TGTGCCAGCAGCTTACCCGCCTGGGGGACTGGAAACACCATATATTTT
TRBV29-1,.,.,TRBJ2-1,CSCSPGPTYNEQFF,TGCTCCTGCTCGCCGGGACCGACCTACAATGAGCAGTTCTTC
TRBV2,.,.,TRBJ1-5,CASSGQGNQPQHF,TGTGCCAGCAGTGGGCAGGGCAATCAGCCCCAGCATTTT
TRBV27,.,.,TRBJ2-7,CASKGTYSYEQYF,TGTGCCAGCAAGGGGACTTACTCCTACGAGCAGTACTTC
TRBV7-2,.,many,TRBJ2-2,CASSWDRRATGELFF,TGTGCCAGCAGCTGGGACCGTAGGGCCACCGGGGAGCTGTTTTTT
TRBV5-1,.,.,TRBJ1-2,CASSLATGIRIYGYTF,TGCGCCAGCAGCTTGGCTACAGGGATCCGTATATATGGCTACACCTTC
TRBV25-1,.,once,TRBJ2-5,CASRAGETQYF,TGTGCCAGCAGGGCCGGCGAGACCCAGTACTTC
TRBV7-2,.,.,TRBJ1-5,CASSSNGRNQPQHF,TGTGCCAGCAGCTCCAATGGGCGAAATCAGCCCCAGCATTTT
TRBV19,.,few,TRBJ1-1,CASTPQITNTEAFF,TGTGCCAGTACCCCACAGATTACGAACACTGAAGCTTTCTTT
TRBV4-1,.,once,TRBJ1-3,CASSPLLPTGRPEISGNTIYF,TGCGCCAGCAGCCCTCTACTCCCGACAGGCCGCCCGGAAATCTCTGGAAACACCATATATTTT
TRBV6-5,TRBD1,few,TRBJ1-2,CASSPGQDYGYTF,TGTGCCAGCAGCCCGGGACAGGACTATGGCTACACCTTC
TRBV7-2,TRBD1,.,TRBJ1-2,CASSLGDRQGGYTF,TGTGCCAGCAGCTTAGGGGACCGACAGGGTGGCTACACCTTC
TRBV15,.,.,TRBJ1-2,CATSREEIHGYTF,TGTGCCACCAGCAGGGAGGAAATCCATGGCTACACCTTC
TRBV2,.,.,TRBJ1-5,CASSDVRSNQPQHF,TGTGCCAGCAGTGACGTCAGAAGCAATCAGCCCCAGCATTTT
TRBV7-7,TRBD1,.,TRBJ2-1,CASSLTGGSYNEQFF,TGTGCCAGCAGCTTAACAGGGGGCTCCTACAATGAGCAGTTCTTC
TRBV9,.,.,TRBJ2-2,CASSVGTTVALFF,TGTGCCAGCAGCGTAGGGACCACCGTTGCGCTGTTTTTT
TRBV6-1,.,few,TRBJ2-7,CASRQDFSSYEQYF,TGTGCCAGCAGACAGGATTTTAGCTCCTACGAGCAGTACTTC